This T cell receptor beta chain was recovered during a study of blood T cell repertoires in COVID-19. Study summary: Italy, Spain and the United States were the sources of the convalescent and acute COVID-19 samples.

Per the authors' pipeline: Nucleated cell counts were estimated from reference gene primer amplification. The method was immunoSEQ multiplex PCR; TCRdb's version includes in-frame clones alone and lacks a portion of them. V, J and clone size are those of that table, while D and trimming were read from the DNA. The table has 200,000 or so clones, approximately 88% seen once. Clinical history as reported by participants underpinned cohort assignment. The CDR3 sequence is 13 residues long. V was shortened by 4 bases and J by 5 bases, with 11 bases between the two germline ends. CDR1 and CDR2 (germline): LGHDT, YNNKEL (reference sequence).

The sequenced sample consisted of PBMCs or T cells enriched from blood (not recorded which). The receptor was derived from a woman younger than 35 who had recovered from COVID-19. The V gene is TRBV3-1 (or the pseudogene TRBV3-2), the J gene TRBJ1-1, with a possible D match to TRBD1 (5 bases). The CDR3: CASSLTGDTEAFF. The CDR3 DNA reads TGTGCCAGCAGCCTGACGGGGGATACTGAAGCTTTCTTT.